This T cell receptor beta chain stems from a study of patients and donors after allogeneic stem cell transplantation. TCRdb reprocessed the RT-PCR reads via MiXCR and lists one record per CDR3 protein. Here the sample spans 100,000 to 120,000 distinct CDR3 sequences, 35% being singletons. The CDR3 runs to 15 residues. V lost 3 bases and J lost 4; bases outside the gene matches: 2. J is TRBJ2-2 and V is TRBV12-3 or TRBV12-4, with 10 bases that match TRBD2. Sequenced input: blood, either unsorted or a sorted T cell fraction (not recorded which). The sequence was collected from a human donor who was either an allogeneic HSCT recipient or a stem cell or donor lymphocyte infusion donor (not recorded which). It is not recorded whose cells these are; they may come from a transplant donor. As DNA, the CDR3 is TGTGCCAGCAGTTTTTCTAGCGGGAGCACCGGGGAGCTGTTTTTT. Its protein is CASSFSSGSTGELFF.